The 28 T cell receptor beta chains below come from one sample, sequenced in a study of T cell repertoires in cytomegalovirus infection. TCRdb reprocessed the reads with MiXCR, giving one entry per CDR3 protein. The sample lists 100,000 to 150,000 distinct CDR3 sequences, more than 20% seen once, with 34% in the top ten. Antigens for these TCRs are unknown. Sequenced: PBMCs, sequenced either directly or after in vitro stimulation (not recorded which). These receptor sequences come from a human donor in good health (CMV status not recorded). Some clones in this sample may be carry-over from other donors' samples.

The chain is built from TRBV7-2 and TRBJ1-5; possible D gene TRBD1, 5 bases. Trimming removed 4 bases from V and 7 bases from J, with 14 bases in between. Germline loops: CDR1 SGHTA, CDR2 FQGNSA. CDR3 length equals 14 residues. This CDR3 is CASSSQGREQPQHF. CDR3 sequence (DNA): TGTGCCAGCAGCTCCCAGGGAAGGGAACAGCCCCAGCATTTT.

The chain combines TRBV7-2 with TRBJ2-3; D is uncertain. With 4 bases removed from V and 5 bases from J, the gap between germline ends came to 16 bases. The CDR3 sequence is 15 residues long. The germline gives CDR1 SGHTA, CDR2 FQGNSA. The CDR3 sequence is CASSSQSALVDTQYF. The CDR3, as DNA: TGTGCCAGCAGCTCCCAGAGCGCTTTGGTAGATACGCAGTATTTT. The entire variable domain, with the rest obtained from reference TRBV7-2 and TRBJ2-3, is as follows: GAGVSQSPSNKVTEKGKDVELRCDPISGHTALYWYRQSLGQGLEFLIYFQGNSAPDKSGLPSDRFSAERTGGSVSTLTIQRTQQEDSAVYLCASSSQSALVDTQYFGPGTRLTVL.

The sample holds a few counts of this clonotype. V usage is TRBV5-6 and J usage is TRBJ1-1; no reliable D call. Germline V gives CDR1 SGHDT, CDR2 YYEEEE. Trimming cost V 0 bases and J 6 bases, with 9 bases left between them. The CDR3 sequence is 13 residues long. CDR3 sequence reads: CASSLANGAEAFF. The CDR3 DNA follows: TGTGCCAGCAGCTTGGCCAATGGGGCTGAAGCTTTCTTT.

This clonotype showed up many times. This sequence joins TRBV10-3 and TRBJ2-1; D not certain. V lost 0 bases and J 8 bases, leaving 8 bases between the germline ends. The germline V gene encodes CDR1 ENHRY and CDR2 SYGVKD. The CDR3 spans 13 residues. In nucleotides, the CDR3 is TGTGCCATCAGTGAGTCGGGTTGGGATGAGCAGTTCTTC. Its translation: CAISESGWDEQFF.

As concerns this clonotype: One end of the junction is discordant with germline, which a read error may explain. The rearrangement uses TRBV11-2 and TRBJ2-1, with 7 positions matching TRBD2. CDR1 is SGHAT, CDR2 FQNNGV, per germline. The CDR3 is made up of 15 amino acids. This CDR3 is CASRGRREMWNVQFF. For the CDR3, the DNA is TGTGCCAGCAGGGGCCGGCGGGAGATGTGGAATGTGCAGTTCTTC.

This rearrangement joins TRBV6-1 to TRBJ2-1; D not certain. The CDR3 sequence is 12 residues long. The germline V gene encodes CDR1 MNHNS and CDR2 SASEGT. V shed 5 bases and J shed 9 bases, with 11 bases lying between them. CDR3 sequence: CASSNWEGEQFF. The CDR3 region has the DNA TGTGCCAGCAGTAACTGGGAAGGTGAGCAGTTCTTC.

The chain couples TRBV6-4 to TRBJ1-1; 9 nucleotides line up with TRBD1. The V gene end was trimmed by 6 bases and the J gene end by 1 base; junction bases not matched to a gene: 9. The germline CDR1 and CDR2 sequences are MRHNA and SNTAGT. The CDR3 covers 16 residues. The CDR3 sequence: CASSRNGGQGNTEAFF. The CDR3 DNA sequence: TGTGCCAGCAGCCGAAATGGGGGACAGGGGAACACTGAAGCTTTCTTT.

A few counts support this clonotype. The V gene is TRBV9, the J gene TRBJ2-1; D may be TRBD2 (6 bases). The CDR3 sequence is 13 residues long. Per germline, CDR1 SGDLS and CDR2 YYNGEE. V shed 4 bases and J shed 9 bases, with 14 bases lying between them. Here the CDR3 reads CASSLSWRGEQFF. The CDR3, as DNA: TGTGCCAGCAGCCTTAGCTGGAGGGGTGAGCAGTTCTTC.

The CDR3 spells CASGKGDGYNEQFF. Written as DNA, the CDR3 is TGTGCCAGCGGGAAAGGGGACGGGTACAATGAGCAGTTCTTC. The rearrangement uses TRBV11-1 and TRBJ2-1; D possibly uses TRBD1 or TRBD2 (5 bases each). The ends were cut back, 8 bases at V and 4 bases at J, with 15 bases in the middle. This CDR3 contains 14 residues. Germline CDR1 is SGHAT and CDR2 is FQDESV (reference sequence).

The chain couples TRBV6-6 to TRBJ1-2; D perhaps matches TRBD1 (6 bases). Germline V gene lookup returns CDR1 MNHNY and CDR2 SVGAGI (reference sequence). Between the trimmed V and J ends, which lost 2 bases and 0 bases, there was a span of 19 bases. The CDR3 totals 18 residues. The CDR3 loop is CASSYVRGGGSTNYGYTF. The CDR3 region has the DNA TGTGCCAGCAGTTACGTACGGGGGGGGGGCAGCACTAACTATGGCTACACCTTC.

This clonotype was seen only a few times. The rearrangement links TRBV7-2 to TRBJ2-1; D may correspond to TRBD1 or TRBD2 (5 bases each). V was cut by 1 base and J by 5 bases, with 12 bases left in between. Germline V gene sequence: CDR1 SGHTA, CDR2 FQGNSA. The CDR3 is 15 residues long. The CDR3 reads CASSLVLGTNNEQFF. Here the CDR3 DNA reads TGTGCCAGCAGCTTAGTCTTAGGGACCAACAATGAGCAGTTCTTC.

This clonotype was counted many times. The chain employs TRBV12-3 or TRBV12-4 and TRBJ1-1; D is uncertain. The CDR3 runs 15 residues. V lost 4 bases and J lost 3, with 15 bases in between. CDR3 DNA sequence: TGTGCCAGCAGTTCTAACTTTAAGGGTTACACTGAAGCTTTCTTT. Its translation is CASSSNFKGYTEAFF.

This clonotype was observed at least ten times. The V and J genes are TRBV7-2 and TRBJ2-7; the match to TRBD2 covers 9 bases. V shed 5 bases and J 3 bases; nucleotides not matched to a gene: 8. Germline V gene sequence: CDR1 SGHTA, CDR2 FQGNSA. This CDR3 region has 15 residues. CDR3 protein: CASSPKTSGVYEQYF. The CDR3 DNA follows: TGTGCCAGCAGCCCCAAGACTAGCGGAGTCTACGAGCAGTACTTC.

V and J are TRBV7-2 and TRBJ2-1; 7 bases are shared with TRBD2. V shed 5 bases, J shed 3 bases, and the junction held 10 bases outside the gene matches. This CDR3 is built from 16 residues. Germline V gives CDR1 SGHTA, CDR2 FQGNSA. The chain's CDR3 is CASSQSGEGGYNEQFF. The CDR3 DNA reads as TGTGCCAGCAGCCAAAGCGGGGAGGGAGGCTACAATGAGCAGTTCTTC.

In this sample, this clonotype turned up many times. CDR3 loop: CASSPRTGTGGQPQHF. CDR3 in DNA: TGTGCCAGCAGCCCAAGGACCGGGACAGGGGGCCAGCCCCAGCATTTT. The chain has TRBV12-3 or TRBV12-4 and TRBJ1-5; TRBD1 matches 12 bases. Germline trimming cut 6 bases from V and 7 bases from J; bases unmatched to any gene: 10. The CDR3 runs 16 residues.

There are many counts of this clonotype. The chain combines TRBV28 with TRBJ1-5; perhaps TRBD1 as D (6 bases). The CDR3 spans 16 residues. Trimming left V 3 bases short and J 1 base short, with 13 bases between. Germline CDR1 reads MDHEN; CDR2 reads SYDVKM. The CDR3 bases are TGTGCCAGCAGTTTCGTTGGAGGGGGGAGCAATCAGCCCCAGCATTTT. Protein: CASSFVGGGSNQPQHF.

This chain joins TRBV19 and TRBJ1-4; D is unresolved. The V gene's germline CDR1 is LNHDA and CDR2 SQIVND (reference sequence). V shed 5 bases and J shed 8 bases, with 12 bases lying between them. There are 13 residues in the CDR3. The CDR3 bases are TGTGCCAGTAGTCAGGATGGGGTAGAAAAACTGTTTTTT. Residues: CASSQDGVEKLFF.

This clonotype was seen only a few times. The chain links TRBV4-1 to TRBJ2-7; D possibly corresponds to TRBD2 (6 bases). Trimming took off 1 base at V and 7 bases at J, with 8 bases between the two ends. From germline, CDR1 is MGHRA and CDR2 YSYEKL. The CDR3 sequence is 12 residues long. CDR3 protein: CASSQGGREQYF. CDR3 DNA sequence: TGCGCCAGCAGCCAAGGAGGGAGGGAGCAGTACTTC.

This clonotype has just a few counts. This chain uses TRBV28 with TRBJ2-7; 8 nucleotides line up with TRBD2. Unmatched junction bases numbered 0, after V lost 5 bases and J lost 0 bases. Germline assignment: CDR1 MDHEN and CDR2 SYDVKM. This CDR3 has 13 residues. Here the CDR3 DNA reads TGTGCCAGCAGTAGCGGGAGCTCCTACGAGCAGTACTTC. This codes for CASSSGSSYEQYF.

V is TRBV11-3 and J is TRBJ2-1, with 9 bases lining up with TRBD2. The CDR3 runs 16 residues. The V and J ends lost 5 bases and 1 base, in that order; junction bases with no gene match: 6. The germline CDR1 and CDR2 sequences are SGHNT and YENEEA. CDR3 sequence reads: CASSPLAGTSYNEQFF. CDR3 nucleotide sequence: TGTGCCAGCAGCCCTCTAGCGGGAACTTCCTACAATGAGCAGTTCTTC.

This clonotype was counted at least ten times. This chain joins TRBV7-6 and TRBJ1-3; 7 bases agree with TRBD1. Germline V gene data show CDR1 as SGHVS and CDR2 as FNYEAQ. Trimming took 1 base from V and 4 from J; bases not matched to a gene: 10. The CDR3 totals 17 residues. CDR3 sequence (DNA): TGTGCCAGCAGCTTAGAAGTGGACAGGAGTCAAGGAAACACCATATATTTT. It translates to CASSLEVDRSQGNTIYF.

The sample holds many counts of this clonotype. The chain is built from TRBV4-1 and TRBJ2-7; D not resolved. CDR3 length equals 13 residues. Trimming left V 5 bases short and J 0 bases short, with 8 bases between. In germline, CDR1 is MGHRA, CDR2 YSYEKL. In DNA, the CDR3 is TGCGCCAGCAGCTCTGGGTTCTCCTACGAGCAGTACTTC. It specifies CASSSGFSYEQYF.

This clonotype was detected a few times. The chain recombines TRBV12-3 or TRBV12-4 with TRBJ2-3, with TRBD2 matching 8 bases. The CDR3 has 14 residues. V shed 6 bases, J shed 4 bases, and the junction held 6 bases outside the gene matches. DNA of the CDR3: TGTGCCAGCAGCCAAGCGGGAGTGGCAGATACGCAGTATTTT. Residues: CASSQAGVADTQYF.

The chain carries TRBV7-2 and TRBJ1-5, with 9 nucleotides matching TRBD1. J gave up 9 bases and V 1 base, and 4 bases lay outside the gene matches. The CDR3 sequence is 14 residues long. From germline, CDR1 is SGHTA and CDR2 FQGNSA. The CDR3 region is CASSLEGQGSPQHF. In nucleotides, the CDR3 is TGTGCCAGCAGCTTAGAGGGACAGGGTTCGCCCCAGCATTTT.

CDR3 DNA sequence: TGCAGTGCTAGAGATTTGTTGCGGACAGAGGACTGGATATCGAATAATGAGCAGTTCTTC. Amino acid sequence: CSARDLLRTEDWISNNEQFF. The chain uses TRBV20-1 and TRBJ2-1; D is perhaps TRBD1 (6 bases). V shed 0 bases and J shed 7 bases, with 31 bases lying between them. The CDR3 is 20 residues long. Germline V gene lookup returns CDR1 DFQATT and CDR2 SNEGSKA (reference sequence).

This chain uses TRBV19 with TRBJ2-5; 11 bases match TRBD2. There are 15 residues in the CDR3. Germline CDR1 reads LNHDA; CDR2 reads SQIVND (reference sequence). After removal of 6 bases from V and 3 bases from J, the junction contained 6 bases not matched to a gene. CDR3 bases: TGTGCCAGTAGCACCCCGGGACTAGCGGAAGAGACCCAGTACTTC. It specifies CASSTPGLAEETQYF.

Only a few counts were recorded for this clonotype. CDR3 in amino acids: CASSQEKAAAYNEQFF. Written as DNA, the CDR3 is TGCGCCAGCAGCCAAGAAAAGGCGGCCGCCTACAATGAGCAGTTCTTC. This chain joins TRBV4-1 and TRBJ2-1; the D is unclear. This CDR3 comprises 16 residues. Germline loops: CDR1 MGHRA, CDR2 YSYEKL. Trimming pared 0 bases from V and 2 bases from J, leaving 11 bases between.

This clonotype was seen only a few times. The rearrangement uses TRBV11-2 and TRBJ1-5; D is unclear. This CDR3 spans 13 amino acids. The germline V gene encodes CDR1 SGHAT and CDR2 FQNNGV. The germline V and J ends were trimmed by 4 bases and 3 bases, with 7 bases remaining between them. CDR3 nucleotide sequence: TGTGCCAGCAGCTGGGGTTTCAATCAGCCCCAGCATTTT. Amino acid sequence: CASSWGFNQPQHF.